The next 2 T cell receptor beta chains were all read from a single sample in a study of T cells in localized non-small cell lung cancer. This table comes from immunoSEQ multiplex PCR, and its TCRdb copy is limited to in-frame clones, with some not included. The table has more than 45,000 clones, roughly 84% seen once; the top ten hold 17%. The sample consisted of peripheral blood mononuclear cells, taken before any cancer treatment. The receptors originated from a man aged 40 to 69 with stage III lung adenocarcinoma.

The chain joins TRBV5-1 to TRBJ2-3; D not resolved. CDR1 SGHRS and CDR2 YFSETQ come from the germline V gene. The CDR3 length is 12 residues. V was clipped by 0 bases and J by 6 bases, with 5 bases between them. CDR3 residues: CASSLAFDTQYF. Here the CDR3 DNA reads TGCGCCAGCAGCTTGGCTTTCGATACGCAGTATTTT. The whole variable domain, remainder taken from reference TRBV5-1 and TRBJ2-3, is KAGVTQTPRYLIKTRGQQVTLSCSPISGHRSVSWYQQTPGQGLQFLFEYFSETQRNKGNFPGRFSGRQFSNSRSEMNVSTLELGDSALYLCASSLAFDTQYFGPGTRLTVL.

The V call is TRBV7-7, the J call TRBJ2-7; maybe TRBD1 (6 bases). This CDR3 spans 16 amino acids. Per the germline V gene, CDR1 is SSHAT and CDR2 is FNYEAQ (reference sequence). V was cut by 1 base and J by 2 bases, with 15 bases left in between. The CDR3 region has the DNA TGTGCCAGCAGCTTAGGAGGCCCGGACAGCCCCTACGAGCAGTACTTC. This encodes CASSLGGPDSPYEQYF.